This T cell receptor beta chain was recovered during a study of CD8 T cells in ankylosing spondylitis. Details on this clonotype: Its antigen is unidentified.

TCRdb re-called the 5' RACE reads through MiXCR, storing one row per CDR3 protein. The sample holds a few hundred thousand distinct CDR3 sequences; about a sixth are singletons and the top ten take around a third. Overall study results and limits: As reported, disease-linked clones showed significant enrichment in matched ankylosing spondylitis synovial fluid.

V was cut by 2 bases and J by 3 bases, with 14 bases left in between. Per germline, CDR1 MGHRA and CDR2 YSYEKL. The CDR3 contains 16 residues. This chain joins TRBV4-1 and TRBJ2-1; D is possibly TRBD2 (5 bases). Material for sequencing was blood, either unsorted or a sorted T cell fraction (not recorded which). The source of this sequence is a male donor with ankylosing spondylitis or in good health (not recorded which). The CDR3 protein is CASSQRVGVNYNEQFF. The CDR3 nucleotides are TGCGCCAGCAGCCAACGGGTGGGAGTTAACTACAATGAGCAGTTCTTC.